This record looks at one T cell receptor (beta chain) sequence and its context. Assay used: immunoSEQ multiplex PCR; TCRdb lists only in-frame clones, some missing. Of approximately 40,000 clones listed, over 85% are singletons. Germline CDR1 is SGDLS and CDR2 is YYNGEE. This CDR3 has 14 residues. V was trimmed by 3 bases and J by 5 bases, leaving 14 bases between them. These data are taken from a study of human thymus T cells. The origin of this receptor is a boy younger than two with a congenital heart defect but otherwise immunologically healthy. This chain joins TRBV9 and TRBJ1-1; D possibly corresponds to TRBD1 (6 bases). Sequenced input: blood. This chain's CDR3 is CASSAEGGGTEAFF. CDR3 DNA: TGTGCCAGCAGCGCCGAGGGGGGTGGTACTGAAGCTTTCTTT.